Listed here are 2 T cell receptor beta chains from one sample, sequenced in a study of PD-1 blockade in mismatch repair-deficient tumors. Sequenced by immunoSEQ multiplex PCR; TCRdb stores in-frame clones only, minus some. The table includes some 100,000 clones, 82% detected once. The input for sequencing was peripheral blood, taken roughly eight months after starting pembrolizumab. The receptors here all came from an adult with mismatch repair-deficient cancer.

This chain links TRBV9 with TRBJ1-1; D call uncertain. There are 15 residues in the CDR3. The germline V and J ends were trimmed by 4 bases and 5 bases, with 18 bases remaining between them. Per germline, CDR1 SGDLS and CDR2 YYNGEE. The CDR3 DNA follows: TGTGCCAGCAGCTCTAGGATACATCAGGAGACTGAAGCTTTCTTT. It translates to CASSSRIHQETEAFF. Variable domain in full (rest from reference TRBV9 and TRBJ1-1): DSGVTQTPKHLITATGQRVTLRCSPRSGDLSVYWYQQSLDQGLQFLIQYYNGEERAKGNILERFSAQQFPDLHSELNLSSLELGDSALYFCASSSRIHQETEAFFGQGTRLTVV.

This chain connects TRBV19 to TRBJ1-1; D uncertain. The CDR3 covers 14 residues. The V gene lost 4 bases and the J gene lost 0 bases, with 9 bases spanning the gap. Germline CDR1 reads LNHDA; CDR2 reads SQIVND (reference sequence). CDR3 residues: CASSTPGMNTEAFF. The DNA of the CDR3 is TGTGCCAGTAGTACCCCCGGGATGAACACTGAAGCTTTCTTT.